These 10 T cell receptor beta chains were all obtained from the same sample, sequenced in a study of blood T cell repertoires in COVID-19. This table comes from immunoSEQ multiplex PCR, and its TCRdb copy is limited to in-frame clones, with some not included. The sample contains 7,500 to 10,000 clones, roughly nine tenths of which appear only once. Sequenced sample: peripheral blood. The receptors come from a man aged 55 to 70 with acute or convalescent COVID-19.

DNA for the CDR3: TGTGCCAGCAGCTCAGTAGCGGGGCTAGCCAAAAACATTCAGTACTTC. This encodes CASSSVAGLAKNIQYF. The gene calls are TRBV7-6 and TRBJ2-4; TRBD2 agrees at 8 bases. The V gene's germline CDR1 is SGHVS and CDR2 FNYEAQ. J was trimmed by 0 bases and V by 4 bases; bases with no gene match: 5. CDR3 length: 16 amino acids.

This chain links TRBV2 with TRBJ1-2; D is possibly TRBD1 (5 bases). CDR1 is SNHLY and CDR2 is FYNNEI in the germline V gene. CDR3 length: 14 residues. V was pared by 6 bases and J by 1 base, with 12 bases between. The CDR3 DNA sequence: TGTGCCAGCAGGGCACGGGACTTTAACTATGGCTACACCTTC. It translates to CASRARDFNYGYTF.

V gene TRBV27 combines with J gene TRBJ2-1; 11 bases fit TRBD2. Trimming cost V 4 bases and J 4 bases; bases outside gene matches: 3. Germline V gene sequence: CDR1 MNHEY, CDR2 SMNVEV (reference sequence). The length of the CDR3 is 15 residues. The CDR3 region is CASSSGTSGYNEQFF. The CDR3 region has the DNA TGTGCCAGCAGTTCCGGGACTAGCGGTTACAATGAGCAGTTCTTC.

The chain couples TRBV28 to TRBJ1-1, with D unresolved. CDR1 and CDR2 from the germline V gene are MDHEN and SYDVKM. This CDR3 is 15 amino acids long. Trimming cost V 7 bases and J 4 bases, with 19 bases left between them. The CDR3 loop is CASTLPLGGGTEAFF. The CDR3, as DNA: TGTGCCAGCACCCTCCCTTTGGGAGGAGGCACTGAAGCTTTCTTT.

The genes are TRBV5-6 and TRBJ2-7; TRBD2 matches 9 bases. Trimming took 0 bases from V and 7 from J; bases not matched to a gene: 11. The CDR3 is 16 residues long. Germline loops: CDR1 SGHDT, CDR2 YYEEEE. The CDR3 loop reads CASSLAWAGGPGEQYF. For the CDR3, the DNA is TGTGCCAGCAGCTTGGCCTGGGCGGGAGGGCCTGGTGAGCAGTACTTC.

The chain joins TRBV28 to TRBJ2-7; possible D gene TRBD2, 5 bases. Trimming pared 2 bases from V and 1 base from J, leaving 12 bases between. Germline V CDR1 and CDR2: MDHEN, SYDVKM. The CDR3 consists of 15 residues. The CDR3 protein is CASSLPRSGSYEQYF. CDR3 nucleotide sequence: TGTGCCAGCAGTTTACCGCGGTCGGGATCCTACGAGCAGTACTTC.

The V gene is TRBV11-2, the J gene TRBJ1-1, with TRBD1 identical over 11 bases. Germline V gene sequence: CDR1 SGHAT, CDR2 FQNNGV. There are 15 residues in the CDR3. V lost 3 bases to trimming and J lost 5 bases; unmatched junction nucleotides: 5. In DNA, the CDR3 is TGTGCCAGCAGCTTGGGACAGGGGGGAGGAACTGAAGCTTTCTTT. Its translation: CASSLGQGGGTEAFF. Variable domain in full (rest from reference TRBV11-2 and TRBJ1-1): EAGVAQSPRYKIIEKRQSVAFWCNPISGHATLYWYQQILGQGPKLLIQFQNNGVVDDSQLPKDRFSAERLKGVDSTLKIQPAKLEDSAVYLCASSLGQGGGTEAFFGQGTRLTVV.

The DNA for the CDR3 is TGCAGCGTGACTTTCGGTGTCAATCAGCCCCAGCATTTT. As protein: CSVTFGVNQPQHF. This chain uses TRBV29-1 with TRBJ1-5; D ambiguous. V was trimmed by 6 bases and J by 3 bases, leaving 12 bases between them. The CDR3 covers 13 residues. CDR1 and CDR2 from the germline V gene are SQVTM and ANQGSEA.

This clone was observed a handful of times. The chain carries TRBV6-1 and TRBJ1-5; tentatively, D is TRBD1 (6 bases). Germline assignment: CDR1 MNHNS and CDR2 SASEGT. The CDR3 has 16 residues. The germline V and J ends were trimmed by 2 bases and 2 bases, with 13 bases remaining between them. The CDR3 region has the DNA TGTGCCAGCAGTGAATCCAGGGGCAGGGGCAATCAGCCCCAGCATTTT. The encoded protein is CASSESRGRGNQPQHF.

This CDR3 is CASSPPSGTGWAETQYF. The CDR3 nucleotides read TGTGCCAGCAGTCCCCCGTCAGGGACAGGGTGGGCAGAGACCCAGTACTTC. The V call is TRBV6-2 or TRBV6-3, the J call TRBJ2-5, with TRBD1 matching 9 bases. Trimming cost V 5 bases and J 4 bases; bases outside gene matches: 14. Per germline, CDR1 MNHEY and CDR2 SVGEGT. The CDR3 extends over 17 amino acids.